The 24 T cell receptor gamma chains presented below share a single source sample, sequenced in a study of gamma delta lymphoproliferative disorders and STAT genes. TCRdb reanalysed the multiplex PCR reads via CATT. The sample records around 5,000 gamma-chain clones, over 7.5% being singletons. Genomic DNA from isolated PBMCs served as the sequencing template. Sequences were obtained from blood. Receptors were obtained from a human donor in good health.

This clone is labeled medium-sized. This chain uses TRGV3 with TRGJ1 or TRGJ2. Since TCRdb gives no J gene, matching the DNA to germline was used here to assign it. Looked up from germline, CDR1 is VTNTFY and CDR2 is YDVSTARD (reference sequence). The ends lost 0 bases at V and 4 bases at J; junction bases unmatched: 9. This CDR3 comprises 15 residues. CDR3: CATWDRRSLYYKKLF. The CDR3 DNA reads as TGTGCCACCTGGGACAGGCGATCCCTGTATTATAAGAAACTCTTT.

By sample share, this clone is medium-sized. The genes are TRGV10 and TRGJ1 or TRGJ2. TCRdb records no J gene; here it was assigned by comparing the DNA to germline. TRGV10 is marked as an open reading frame, function uncertain. V trimming: 8 bases; J trimming: 6 bases; junction bases outside the gene matches: 11. CDR3 length: 13 amino acids. The CDR3 sequence is CAAWVAMAYKKLF. The CDR3 DNA is TGTGCTGCGTGGGTCGCCATGGCTTATAAGAAACTCTTT.

This clone was detected ten times or more. V gene TRGV5 combines with J gene TRGJ1 or TRGJ2. TCRdb is silent on the J gene; assignment here came from matching the DNA to germline. The CDR3 consists of 14 residues. CDR1 is VINAFY and CDR2 is YDVSNSKD in the germline V gene. V lost 0 bases, J lost 4 bases, and 6 bases stayed unmatched. CDR3: CATWDRQRYYKKLF. For the CDR3, the DNA is TGTGCCACCTGGGACAGGCAACGCTATTATAAGAAACTCTTT.

In its sample, this clone is medium-sized (0.01 to 0.1%). The chain joins TRGV8 to TRGJ1 or TRGJ2. TCRdb offers no J gene call, so here the DNA was matched to germline to obtain one. Trimming at V came to 3 bases and at J to 9 bases, leaving 8 bases not matched to a gene. The CDR3 consists of 12 residues. Germline loops: CDR1 VENAVY, CDR2 YDSYNSRV. The DNA for the CDR3 is TGTGCCACCTGGGATTCGCAGCCTAAGAAACTCTTT. Translating gives CATWDSQPKKLF.

By share, this clone ranks as medium-sized. The rearrangement links TRGV2 to TRGJ1 or TRGJ2. The J gene was not available in TCRdb and was assigned here by matching the DNA to germline segments. CDR1 and CDR2 from the germline V gene are EGSNGY and YDSYNSKV. The junction had 11 bases not matched to a gene; V was cut back by 9 bases and J by 9 bases. The CDR3 is made up of 11 amino acids. The DNA of the CDR3 is TGTGCCACCCCAAACGGGGGTAAGAAACTCTTT. It codes for CATPNGGKKLF.

The chain uses TRGV4 and TRGJP1. Assignment of the J gene here rests on matching the DNA to germline, because TCRdb gives none. The CDR3 has 16 residues. CDR1 is EGSTGY, CDR2 YDSYTSSV, per germline. Losses at the gene ends were 3 bases for V and 9 bases for J; bases not matched to a gene: 16. CDR3 coding DNA: TGTGCCACCTGGGATACTCGAATATACCACTGTTGGTTCAAGATATTT. Encoded protein: CATWDTRIYHCWFKIF.

This clone rates as medium-sized. The chain links TRGV2 to TRGJP2. No J gene was available from TCRdb, and it was assigned here by a germline match of the DNA. Trimming removed 3 bases from V and 0 bases from J; junction bases left unmatched: 4. The V gene's germline CDR1 is EGSNGY and CDR2 YDSYNSKV. This CDR3 has 15 residues. The CDR3 DNA follows: TGTGCCACCTGGGACAGAAATAGTAGTGATTGGATCAAGACGTTT. This gives the protein CATWDRNSSDWIKTF.

In its sample, this clone is medium-sized. The V gene is TRGV2, the J gene TRGJP1. The J gene, not given by TCRdb, was assigned here from a germline match of the nucleotide sequence. The CDR3 is made up of 16 amino acids. Trimming cost V 0 bases and J 2 bases; bases outside gene matches: 6. Germline V gene data show CDR1 as EGSNGY and CDR2 as YDSYNSKV. Here the CDR3 reads CATWDGRRTTGWFKIF. The CDR3, as DNA: TGTGCCACCTGGGACGGGCGTCGAACCACTGGTTGGTTCAAGATATTT.

The rearrangement links TRGV4 to TRGJP1. The J gene comes from matching the DNA to germline here; TCRdb lacks it. From germline, CDR1 is EGSTGY and CDR2 YDSYTSSV. This CDR3 has 12 amino acids. Unmatched junction bases numbered 1, after V lost 8 bases and J lost 1 base. The CDR3 spells CATSTTGWFKIF. The CDR3 DNA reads TGTGCCACCTCTACCACTGGTTGGTTCAAGATATTT.

This chain links TRGV9 with TRGJP1. No J gene was available from TCRdb, and it was assigned here by a germline match of the DNA. This CDR3 has 15 residues. The germline V gene encodes CDR1 GITISATS and CDR2 ISYDGTV (reference sequence). J was trimmed by 9 bases and V by 10 bases; bases with no gene match: 20. The CDR3 coding sequence is TGTGCCTTTTACTCCCCGATTTGGCACTGTTGGTTCAAGATATTT. Its protein product is CAFYSPIWHCWFKIF.

By sample share, this clone is medium-sized. The chain links TRGV4 to TRGJ1 or TRGJ2. Here the J gene was assigned by germline matching of the DNA, as TCRdb has none. The germline V gene has CDR1 EGSTGY and CDR2 YDSYTSSV. J gave up 3 bases and V 0 bases, and 5 bases lay outside the gene matches. This CDR3 has 14 amino acids. The CDR3 protein is CATWDGPPYYKKLF. The CDR3 DNA reads as TGTGCCACCTGGGATGGGCCCCCTTATTATAAGAAACTCTTT.

This clone is termed medium-sized. The genes are TRGV10 and TRGJ1 or TRGJ2. TCRdb does not report a J gene; here it was assigned by matching the DNA to germline references. TRGV10 is reported as an ORF; its role is uncertain. Trimming cost V 13 bases and J 3 bases; bases outside gene matches: 7. The CDR3 is 11 residues long. In DNA form, the CDR3 reads TGTGCTGAGGCGCTTTATTATAAGAAACTCTTT. Its translation: CAEALYYKKLF.

This clone was observed at least ten times. The chain employs TRGV2 and TRGJ1 or TRGJ2. Matching the DNA to germline supplied the J gene, which TCRdb does not give. Trimming cost V 2 bases and J 6 bases; bases outside gene matches: 1. The CDR3 has 11 amino acids. Germline lookup yields CDR1 EGSNGY and CDR2 YDSYNSKV. The CDR3 DNA follows: TGTGCCACCTGGGACGCTTATAAGAAACTCTTT. This gives the protein CATWDAYKKLF.

This clone counts as medium-sized. Distinct nucleotide sequences in the sample also encode this CDR3. The chain links TRGV10 to TRGJ1 or TRGJ2. In the absence of a J gene in TCRdb, the DNA was matched to germline to assign it here. TRGV10 is annotated as an ORF whose role is uncertain. Trimming at V came to 8 bases and at J to 6 bases, leaving 5 bases not matched to a gene. There are 11 residues in the CDR3. The CDR3 sequence is CAAWDRYKKLF. In DNA form, the CDR3 reads TGTGCTGCGTGGGATCGTTATAAGAAACTCTTT.

By its share, this clone is medium-sized. The CDR3 coding sequence is TGTGCCACCTGGGACGCGCGATATAGTAGTGATTGGATCAAGACGTTT. Protein product: CATWDARYSSDWIKTF. V gene TRGV2 combines with J gene TRGJP2. No J gene is reported in TCRdb; it was inferred here by comparing the DNA with germline. The V gene end was trimmed by 2 bases and the J gene end by 0 bases; junction bases not matched to a gene: 6. Germline V gives CDR1 EGSNGY, CDR2 YDSYNSKV. The CDR3 has 16 amino acids.

By frequency in the sample, this clone is medium-sized. The rearrangement joins TRGV10 to TRGJP1. Since TCRdb gives no J gene, matching the DNA to germline was used here to assign it. TRGV10 belongs to the ORF category, with a function that is uncertain. The CDR3 length is 17 residues. V dropped 8 bases and J dropped 0; count of bases not matched to a gene: 13. The CDR3 here is CAAWDGVLYTTGWFKIF. CDR3 nucleotide sequence: TGTGCTGCGTGGGACGGGGTCTTATATACCACTGGTTGGTTCAAGATATTT.

Remarks on this clone: Because the CDR3's place on the DNA is in doubt, the DNA is left out and the CDR3 is given as listed by TCRdb. The V gene corresponds to TRGV10; no J gene was called. TRGV10 is assigned to the ORF class and has an uncertain function. Termini included, the CDR3 measures 20 amino acids. This CDR3 reads CAAWDFRIIIRNSLAVEQHF.

By proportion, this clone is medium-sized. The gene calls are TRGV4 and TRGJ1 or TRGJ2. TCRdb lists no J gene, so it was determined here by aligning the DNA to germline. The length of the CDR3 is 12 residues. V trimming: 4 bases; J trimming: 11 bases; junction bases outside the gene matches: 11. Germline CDR1 reads EGSTGY; CDR2 reads YDSYTSSV. The CDR3 here is CATWDGRLEKLF. DNA of the CDR3: TGTGCCACCTGGGACGGGCGGCTGGAGAAACTCTTT.

This chain joins TRGV10 and TRGJP1. The J gene is not listed in TCRdb, so it was assigned here from a DNA match to germline. TRGV10 is an ORF; its function is uncertain. The CDR3 runs 12 residues. Trimming at V came to 11 bases and at J to 0 bases, leaving 1 base not matched to a gene. The CDR3 sequence is CAANTTGWFKIF. The CDR3 nucleotides read TGTGCTGCGAATACCACTGGTTGGTTCAAGATATTT.

In its sample, this clone is medium-sized. V usage is TRGV11 and J usage is TRGJ1 or TRGJ2. Assignment of the J gene here rests on matching the DNA to germline, because TCRdb gives none. TRGV11 is given ORF status, its function remaining uncertain. With 7 bases clipped from V and 8 bases from J, the junction kept 8 bases outside the gene matches. The CDR3 contains 12 residues. The CDR3 DNA reads TGTGCCTGCTGGATCCCCCTCAATAAGAAACTCTTT. Protein sequence: CACWIPLNKKLF.

In its sample, this clone ranks as medium-sized. The rearrangement uses TRGV10 and TRGJ1 or TRGJ2. The J gene was missing in TCRdb and was found by matching the end of the DNA to germline. TRGV10 has ORF status, its function being uncertain. This CDR3 contains 13 residues. With 8 bases clipped from V and 0 bases from J, the junction kept 5 bases outside the gene matches. CDR3 protein: CAAWVGNYYKKLF. The CDR3 region has the DNA TGTGCTGCGTGGGTGGGGAATTATTATAAGAAACTCTTT.

This clone has a count of ten or more. This sequence joins TRGV5 and TRGJ1 or TRGJ2. TCRdb does not report a J gene; here it was assigned by matching the DNA to germline references. Germline V gives CDR1 VINAFY, CDR2 YDVSNSKD. V shed 3 bases and J 12 bases; nucleotides not matched to a gene: 17. The CDR3 length is 14 residues. In DNA, the CDR3 is TGTGCCACCTGGGACCGGACAACGCGGCAGGGGAAACTCTTT. It yields the protein CATWDRTTRQGKLF.

This clone showed up many times. The chain combines TRGV9 with TRGJ1 or TRGJ2. Because TCRdb records no J gene, it was assigned here through a match of the DNA to germline. V trimming: 2 bases; J trimming: 11 bases; junction bases outside the gene matches: 3. CDR1 and CDR2 (germline): GITISATS, ISYDGTV (reference sequence). The CDR3 has 10 residues. CDR3 protein: CALWEDQKLF. CDR3 bases: TGTGCCTTGTGGGAGGACCAGAAACTCTTT.

Many counts were recorded for this clone. V usage is TRGV10 and J usage is TRGJP1. Germline matching of the DNA provided the J gene here, since TCRdb leaves it blank. TRGV10 is sorted into the ORF group, with uncertain function. Trimming cost V 8 bases and J 4 bases; bases outside gene matches: 8. The CDR3 loop spans 14 amino acids. The CDR3 here is CAAWDSFTGWFKIF. For the CDR3, the DNA is TGTGCTGCGTGGGATAGTTTCACTGGTTGGTTCAAGATATTT.